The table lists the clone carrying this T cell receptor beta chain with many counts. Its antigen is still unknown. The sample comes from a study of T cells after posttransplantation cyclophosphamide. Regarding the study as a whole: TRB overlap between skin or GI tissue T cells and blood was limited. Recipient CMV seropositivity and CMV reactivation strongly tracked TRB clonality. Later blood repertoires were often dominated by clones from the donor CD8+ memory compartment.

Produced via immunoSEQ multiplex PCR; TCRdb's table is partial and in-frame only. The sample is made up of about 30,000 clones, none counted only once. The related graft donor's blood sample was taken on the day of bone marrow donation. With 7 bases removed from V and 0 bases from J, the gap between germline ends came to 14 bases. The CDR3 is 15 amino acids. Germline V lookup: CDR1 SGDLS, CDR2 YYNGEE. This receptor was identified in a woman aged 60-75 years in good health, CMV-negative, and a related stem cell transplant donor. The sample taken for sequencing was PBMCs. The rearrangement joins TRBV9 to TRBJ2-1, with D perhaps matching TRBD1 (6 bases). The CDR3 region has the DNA TGTGCCAGCTCACCCCGGGACAACTCCTACAATGAGCAGTTCTTC. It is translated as CASSPRDNSYNEQFF.